These 22 T cell receptor beta chains originate from one sample sequenced in a study of technical replicates of blood from several donors. The method was immunoSEQ multiplex PCR; TCRdb's version includes in-frame clones alone and lacks a portion of them. The top ten clones hold about 0.36% of a sample with 65,000 to 80,000 clones, 93% of them seen once. The specimen was T cells isolated from PBMCs. The receptors shown here come from a human donor in good health.

Turning to this clone: Relative to the germline gene, one junction end is altered; a read error may explain this. The chain combines TRBV7-7 with TRBJ2-5; TRBD2 agrees at 12 bases. The germline V gene has CDR1 SSHAT and CDR2 FNYEAQ (reference sequence). CDR3 size: 15 residues. The CDR3 DNA reads TGTGCTAGCACCGAAAGACTAGCGGGGGAAGAGACCCAGTACTTC. It yields the protein CASTERLAGEETQYF.

J is TRBJ2-3 and V is TRBV7-9; D is unclear. With 6 bases removed from V and 3 bases from J, the gap between germline ends came to 10 bases. Germline CDR1 and CDR2: SEHNR and FQNEAQ (reference sequence). The CDR3 is made up of 13 amino acids. The CDR3 sequence: CASRELGTDTQYF. The CDR3 DNA is TGTGCCAGCAGGGAGCTCGGGACAGATACGCAGTATTTT.

The chain employs TRBV27 and TRBJ2-1; TRBD2 matches at 9 bases. Germline-derived CDR1 and CDR2 are MNHEY and SMNVEV (reference sequence). The CDR3 runs 12 residues. J lost 8 bases, V lost 10 bases, and 6 bases had no gene match. The CDR3 sequence is CATGRLADEQFF. The CDR3 coding sequence is TGTGCCACAGGAAGACTAGCGGATGAGCAGTTCTTC.

V is TRBV6-5 and J is TRBJ1-1; maybe TRBD1 (5 bases). The V and J ends lost 2 bases and 6 bases respectively, with 13 bases between them. The CDR3 sequence is 14 residues long. Germline V gene lookup returns CDR1 MNHEY and CDR2 SVGAGI. The DNA for the CDR3 is TGTGCCAGCAGTTACAGCGGGTGGGGCGCTGAAGCTTTCTTT. Translated: CASSYSGWGAEAFF.

The chain has TRBV7-8 and TRBJ2-7; D remains ambiguous. This CDR3 is 15 amino acids long. In germline, CDR1 is SGHVS, CDR2 FQNEAQ. Trimming took 5 bases from V and 0 from J, leaving 14 bases between them. This chain's CDR3 is CASSPQLESSYEQYF. The DNA of the CDR3 is TGTGCCAGCAGCCCTCAGCTGGAGTCCTCCTACGAGCAGTACTTC.

The chain has TRBV11-2 and TRBJ2-1, with a possible D match to TRBD1 (6 bases). Germline V gives CDR1 SGHAT, CDR2 FQNNGV. Trimming left V 4 bases short and J 0 bases short, with 13 bases between. This CDR3 is built from 16 residues. This chain's CDR3 is CASSYITRGSYNEQFF. The CDR3 DNA reads as TGTGCCAGCAGCTATATTACCAGGGGCTCCTACAATGAGCAGTTCTTC.

V gene TRBV2 combines with J gene TRBJ2-4; 8 bases line up with TRBD2. CDR3 length: 16 amino acids. Germline V gives CDR1 SNHLY, CDR2 FYNNEI. J was trimmed by 8 bases and V by 6 bases; bases with no gene match: 15. CDR3 region: CASSERRTSLRDIQYF. Written as DNA, the CDR3 is TGTGCCAGCAGCGAACGCAGGACTAGCTTAAGGGACATTCAGTACTTC.

The CDR3 coding sequence is TGTGCCAGCAGTCAGACAGTGAACACTGAAGCTTTCTTT. Residues: CASSQTVNTEAFF. The J gene is TRBJ1-1, the V gene TRBV6-5; perhaps TRBD1 as D (5 bases). The V gene's germline CDR1 is MNHEY and CDR2 SVGAGI. CDR3 length equals 13 residues. The V end lost 5 bases, the J end lost 0 bases, and 7 bases lay between the germline ends.

This chain uses TRBV23-1 with TRBJ2-3; D gene unclear. TRBV23-1 is an open reading frame, and its role is uncertain. There are 12 residues in the CDR3. Deletions cut 11 bases from V and 4 bases from J, with 13 bases between. CDR3 loop: CAETIEPDTQYF. In DNA, the CDR3 is TGCGCCGAGACAATAGAGCCAGATACGCAGTATTTT.

The chain joins TRBV27 to TRBJ2-2, with unresolved D. Germline values: CDR1 MNHEY, CDR2 SMNVEV (reference sequence). This CDR3 is 15 amino acids long. V lost 4 bases and J lost 10, with 19 bases in between. As DNA, the CDR3 is TGTGCCAGCAGTTCAAGCCCTCTACCGTTCGAGGAGCTGTTTTTT. As protein: CASSSSPLPFEELFF.

The genes are TRBV27 and TRBJ1-2, with 10 bases that match TRBD1. V shed 8 bases and J 11 bases; nucleotides not matched to a gene: 17. CDR1 and CDR2 from the germline V gene are MNHEY and SMNVEV (reference sequence). This CDR3 contains 15 residues. The chain's CDR3 is CASSTTAGTGAGYTF. CDR3 bases: TGTGCCAGCTCAACTACTGCCGGGACAGGGGCTGGGTACACCTTC.

The rearrangement joins TRBV10-2 to TRBJ1-1; D is ambiguous. The length of the CDR3 is 12 residues. CDR1 and CDR2 (germline): WSHSY, SAAADI. Trimming pared 3 bases from V and 1 base from J, leaving 3 bases between. DNA for the CDR3: TGCGCCAGCAGTGACTGGAACACTGAAGCTTTCTTT. It yields the protein CASSDWNTEAFF.

The CDR3 nucleotides read TGTGCCAGCAGCGCCCTCGGGACTAGTATTGATGAGCAGTTCTTC. Its translation: CASSALGTSIDEQFF. The chain couples TRBV9 to TRBJ2-1; 8 bases match TRBD2. The CDR3 spans 15 residues. Germline V CDR1 and CDR2: SGDLS, YYNGEE. The junction had 10 bases not matched to a gene; V was cut back by 3 bases and J by 8 bases. Full variable domain (missing parts from reference TRBV9 and TRBJ2-1): DSGVTQTPKHLITATGQRVTLRCSPRSGDLSVYWYQQSLDQGLQFLIQYYNGEERAKGNILERFSAQQFPDLHSELNLSSLELGDSALYFCASSALGTSIDEQFFGPGTRLTVL.

J is TRBJ1-5 and V is TRBV19; 8 bases match TRBD1. The CDR3 loop spans 14 amino acids. Germline CDR1 and CDR2: LNHDA and SQIVND (reference sequence). With 5 bases clipped from V and 6 bases from J, the junction kept 6 bases outside the gene matches. DNA of the CDR3: TGTGCCAGTAGTGGTACAGGGGGAGGTCAGCCCCAGCATTTT. Translating it yields CASSGTGGGQPQHF.

The chain has TRBV7-3 and TRBJ2-7; 9 bases map to TRBD1. The length of the CDR3 is 14 residues. V dropped 5 bases and J dropped 2; count of bases not matched to a gene: 4. CDR1 SGHTA and CDR2 FQGTGA come from the germline V gene. As DNA, the CDR3 is TGTGCCAGCAGCCCGGGACAGGGTCCCTACGAGCAGTACTTC. Protein product: CASSPGQGPYEQYF.

The gene calls are TRBV13 and TRBJ2-7, with D perhaps TRBD2 (6 bases). CDR3 size: 13 residues. V lost 8 bases, J lost 0 bases, and 11 bases lay in between. Germline V gives CDR1 PRHDT, CDR2 FYEKMQ (reference sequence). Here the CDR3 reads CASQEGSSYEQYF. The CDR3 nucleotides read TGTGCCAGCCAGGAGGGCAGCTCCTACGAGCAGTACTTC.

This clone has just a few counts. V is TRBV27 and J is TRBJ1-1; D is possibly TRBD1 (5 bases). Germline-derived CDR1 and CDR2 are MNHEY and SMNVEV (reference sequence). V was shortened by 3 bases and J by 6 bases, with 17 bases between the two germline ends. This CDR3 has 15 amino acids. CDR3 sequence (DNA): TGTGCCAGCAGTTTTAAAGGACACTGGAAATCTGAAGCTTTCTTT. Amino acid sequence: CASSFKGHWKSEAFF.

This chain connects TRBV27 to TRBJ2-1; TRBD2 might be the D (6 bases). This CDR3 comprises 13 residues. Trimming removed 5 bases from V and 6 bases from J, with 11 bases in between. CDR1 is MNHEY and CDR2 is SMNVEV in the germline V gene (reference sequence). CDR3 loop: CASSPYSGNEQFF. The CDR3 DNA reads as TGTGCCAGCAGTCCGTATAGCGGCAATGAGCAGTTCTTC.

The J gene is TRBJ2-3, the V gene TRBV30; a weak D match, TRBD2 (6 bases). This CDR3 region has 17 residues. The germline gives CDR1 GTSNPN, CDR2 SVGIG (reference sequence). With 0 bases removed from V and 11 bases from J, the gap between germline ends came to 27 bases. Written as DNA, the CDR3 is TGTGCCTGGAGTGTAAAGTCAGGGAAGATCCCTTACGGGAGGCAGTATTTT. Protein sequence: CAWSVKSGKIPYGRQYF.

This chain joins TRBV6-1 and TRBJ1-5; D is perhaps TRBD1 (5 bases). Trimming pared 3 bases from V and 7 bases from J, leaving 13 bases between. Germline V gives CDR1 MNHNS, CDR2 SASEGT. CDR3 size: 14 residues. In nucleotides, the CDR3 is TGTGCCAGCAGTGACGGACGGGGGTGGCAGCCCCAGCATTTT. Protein product: CASSDGRGWQPQHF.

The chain carries TRBV27 and TRBJ2-7; the match to TRBD2 covers 9 bases. This CDR3 has 15 residues. V was clipped by 2 bases and J by 4 bases; unmatched bases: 6. Germline loops: CDR1 MNHEY, CDR2 SMNVEV (reference sequence). This CDR3 reads CASSLTAGGPYEQYF. CDR3 nucleotides: TGTGCCAGCAGTTTAACGGCGGGAGGGCCTTACGAGCAGTACTTC.

This clone has a single count. The rearrangement uses TRBV7-9 and TRBJ2-7; 9 bases map to TRBD1. Trimming at V came to 5 bases and at J to 2 bases, leaving 7 bases not matched to a gene. The germline V gene encodes CDR1 SEHNR and CDR2 FQNEAQ (reference sequence). The CDR3 sequence is 15 residues long. Here the CDR3 reads CASSPRDRETYEQYF. The CDR3 nucleotides are TGTGCCAGCAGCCCCCGGGACAGGGAAACCTACGAGCAGTACTTC.